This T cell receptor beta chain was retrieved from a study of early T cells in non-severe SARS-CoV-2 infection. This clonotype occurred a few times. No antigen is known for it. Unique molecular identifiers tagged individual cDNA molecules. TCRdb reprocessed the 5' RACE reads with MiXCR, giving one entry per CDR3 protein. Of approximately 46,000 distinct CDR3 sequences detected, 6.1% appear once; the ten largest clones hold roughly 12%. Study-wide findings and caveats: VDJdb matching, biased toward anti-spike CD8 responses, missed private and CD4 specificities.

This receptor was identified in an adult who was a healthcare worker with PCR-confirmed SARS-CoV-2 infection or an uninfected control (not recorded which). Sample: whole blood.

The CDR3 is CASSLRPGQGSSGELFF. The CDR3 DNA sequence: TGTGCCAGCAGCTTACGCCCGGGACAGGGGTCGTCCGGGGAGCTGTTTTTT. J is TRBJ2-2 and V is TRBV11-2, with 10 positions matching TRBD1. Losses at the gene ends were 2 bases for V and 6 bases for J; bases not matched to a gene: 9. This CDR3 comprises 17 residues. In germline, CDR1 is SGHAT, CDR2 FQNNGV.